This entry lists 14 T cell receptor beta chains sequenced from one sample in a study of cytomegalovirus exposure and HLA in healthy donors. The PCR had 60 Vbeta and 13 Jbeta primers. Profiling relied on immunoSEQ multiplex PCR, and the TCRdb table lists in-frame clones only, not all of them. The repertoire holds about 140,000 clones, with about 84% as singletons. Sequenced material: PBMCs. These receptors originate from a woman between 18 and 29 years old in good health and CMV-seropositive.

The V call is TRBV10-1, the J call TRBJ2-7; 8 nucleotides agree with TRBD1. Germline trimming cut 1 base from V and 7 bases from J; bases unmatched to any gene: 6. This CDR3 spans 14 amino acids. From germline, CDR1 is WNHNN and CDR2 SYGVQD (reference sequence). The CDR3 bases are TGCGCCAGCAGTGAGTGGTCAGGGGGCGGTGAGCAGTACTTC. Translation gives CASSEWSGGGEQYF.

This chain links TRBV2 with TRBJ2-1; the D gene is possibly TRBD1 (6 bases). V was clipped by 4 bases and J by 4 bases, with 14 bases between them. The CDR3 loop spans 15 amino acids. The germline gives CDR1 SNHLY, CDR2 FYNNEI. In nucleotides, the CDR3 is TGTGCCAGCAGTGCAACCGGGACACATTACAATGAGCAGTTCTTC. Translating it yields CASSATGTHYNEQFF.

The rearrangement links TRBV7-6 to TRBJ2-1, with TRBD2 as a possible D gene (6 bases). Germline V gene lookup returns CDR1 SGHVS and CDR2 FNYEAQ. The CDR3 runs 16 residues. V gave up 0 bases and J gave up 2 bases, with 11 bases separating them. The CDR3 sequence: CASSLASSAAYNEQFF. As DNA, the CDR3 is TGTGCCAGCAGCTTAGCGTCTAGCGCAGCCTACAATGAGCAGTTCTTC.

The chain links TRBV28 to TRBJ1-5; tentatively, D is TRBD1 (6 bases). The germline V and J ends were trimmed by 4 bases and 0 bases, with 10 bases remaining between them. The CDR3 has 15 residues. CDR1 is MDHEN, CDR2 SYDVKM, per germline. The CDR3 loop reads CASSSGHTSNQPQHF. CDR3 nucleotides: TGTGCCAGCAGTTCGGGACACACTAGCAATCAGCCCCAGCATTTT. Variable domain in full (rest from reference TRBV28 and TRBJ1-5): DVKVTQSSRYLVKRTGEKVFLECVQDMDHENMFWYRQDPGLGLRLIYFSYDVKMKEKGDIPEGYSVSREKKERFSLILESASTNQTSMYLCASSSGHTSNQPQHFGDGTRLSIL.

The rearrangement joins TRBV4-2 to TRBJ1-2; possibly TRBD1 for D (6 bases). The CDR3 has 15 residues. With 1 base removed from V and 5 bases from J, the gap between germline ends came to 14 bases. Germline V lookup: CDR1 LGHNA, CDR2 YNFKEQ. The CDR3: CASSQGNREGYGYTF. DNA for the CDR3: TGTGCCAGCAGCCAAGGGAACAGGGAGGGGTATGGCTACACCTTC.

The rearrangement joins TRBV27 to TRBJ2-4; a weak D match, TRBD1 (6 bases). With 5 bases removed from V and 7 bases from J, the gap between germline ends came to 12 bases. Per the germline V gene, CDR1 is MNHEY and CDR2 is SMNVEV (reference sequence). The CDR3 runs 13 residues. CDR3 protein: CASSITGSNIQYF. Written as DNA, the CDR3 is TGTGCCAGCAGTATAACAGGGTCGAACATTCAGTACTTC.

V and J are TRBV18 and TRBJ2-7; a possible D gene is TRBD2 (5 bases). The V end was cut by 6 bases, the J end by 2 bases, with 14 bases between. CDR3 length: 14 amino acids. Germline CDR1 KGHSH, CDR2 LQKENI. The chain's CDR3 is CASSQGSQTYEQYF. The DNA for the CDR3 is TGTGCCAGCTCTCAAGGGAGCCAGACCTACGAGCAGTACTTC.

The chain is built from TRBV29-1 and TRBJ2-7, with 9 bases identical to TRBD1. Trimming removed 3 bases from V and 7 bases from J; junction bases left unmatched: 7. Germline assignment: CDR1 SQVTM and CDR2 ANQGSEA. The CDR3 contains 13 residues. CDR3 DNA sequence: TGCAGCGTTGATGACAGGGGGACGAAGGAGCAGTACTTC. Translating it yields CSVDDRGTKEQYF.

This clone was picked up a small number of times. The V and J genes are TRBV6-6 and TRBJ1-2; a possible D gene is TRBD1 (6 bases). The germline V gene has CDR1 MNHNY and CDR2 SVGAGI (reference sequence). The CDR3 is made up of 15 amino acids. The ends were cut back, 3 bases at V and 5 bases at J, with 16 bases in the middle. CDR3 region: CASSYSPGQSYGYTF. DNA of the CDR3: TGTGCCAGCAGTTATTCCCCCGGACAGTCTTATGGCTACACCTTC.

This clone was counted a few times. J is TRBJ1-5 and V is TRBV6-1, with D possibly matching TRBD1 (5 bases). Trimming shortened V by 7 bases and J by 1 base, and 11 bases separated the two germline ends. Germline CDR1 and CDR2: MNHNS and SASEGT. The CDR3 contains 14 residues. CDR3 region: CASKRTTSNQPQHF. The CDR3 region has the DNA TGTGCCAGCAAGAGGACAACAAGCAATCAGCCCCAGCATTTT.

The V gene is TRBV5-1, the J gene TRBJ1-2, with D possibly TRBD1 on 6 matching bases. The ends were cut back, 4 bases at V and 7 bases at J, with 17 bases in the middle. The CDR3 covers 14 residues. From germline, CDR1 is SGHRS and CDR2 YFSETQ. The CDR3 reads CASSLSDSMGGYTF. The CDR3 DNA is TGCGCCAGCAGCCTGTCGGACAGTATGGGTGGCTACACCTTC.

The chain joins TRBV18 to TRBJ1-2, with 11 positions matching TRBD1. Germline CDR1 KGHSH, CDR2 LQKENI. After removal of 3 bases from V and 9 bases from J, the junction contained 3 bases not matched to a gene. The CDR3 totals 13 residues. Written as DNA, the CDR3 is TGTGCCAGCTCACCCGGACAGGGGGCAAGCTACACCTTC. This sequence encodes CASSPGQGASYTF.

The chain joins TRBV10-3 to TRBJ1-1, with D perhaps TRBD1 (6 bases). There are 12 residues in the CDR3. The V end lost 5 bases, the J end lost 5 bases, and 9 bases lay between the germline ends. Germline CDR1 and CDR2: ENHRY and SYGVKD. The CDR3: CAISLQGTEAFF. Here the CDR3 DNA reads TGTGCCATCAGTTTGCAGGGGACTGAAGCTTTCTTT.

Only a few counts were recorded for this clone. The J gene is TRBJ2-7, the V gene TRBV2; no clear D gene. This CDR3 comprises 12 residues. Trimming shortened V by 2 bases and J by 7 bases, and 9 bases separated the two germline ends. Per germline, CDR1 SNHLY and CDR2 FYNNEI. CDR3 sequence reads: CASSEFATEQYF. The CDR3 DNA sequence: TGTGCCAGCAGTGAATTTGCTACGGAGCAGTACTTC.